This T cell receptor (beta chain) was retrieved from a study of T cell responses to AZD1222 COVID-19 vaccine. Study conclusions and caveats: In a largely white British group with more females than males, clonal diversity was possibly underestimated. Regions left unmutated in variants are reportedly the target of nearly half of spike-specific TCRs.

Produced via immunoSEQ multiplex PCR; TCRdb's table is partial and in-frame only. This table lists about 140,000 clones. Germline V lookup: CDR1 SGHTA, CDR2 FQGNSA. Trimming pared 4 bases from V and 0 bases from J, leaving 10 bases between. This CDR3 spans 16 amino acids. As for this clone: Its antigen is still unknown.

Material: peripheral blood. The J gene is TRBJ2-6, the V gene TRBV7-2, with D maybe TRBD1 (5 bases). The receptor was derived from an adult in good health. The CDR3 nucleotides are TGTGCCAGCAGCTCAGGGTGGAGCTCTGGGGCCAACGTCCTGACTTTC. Translation: CASSSGWSSGANVLTF. Full variable domain (outside the CDR3, taken from reference TRBV7-2 and TRBJ2-6): GAGVSQSPSNKVTEKGKDVELRCDPISGHTALYWYRQSLGQGLEFLIYFQGNSAPDKSGLPSDRFSAERTGGSVSTLTIQRTQQEDSAVYLCASSSGWSSGANVLTFGAGSRLTVL.